These T cell receptor beta chains were read from a single sample in a study of T cell responses to AZD1222 COVID-19 vaccine. Sequencing was performed with immunoSEQ multiplex PCR; in TCRdb, only in-frame clones are kept and a portion is missing. The sample shows approximately 260,000 clones, more than 85% of them seen only once. The sample in question was peripheral blood, obtained on day 0 of AZD1222 vaccination. Receptors originate from an adult in good health. CDR3s include the opening cysteine and the closing phenylalanine or tryptophan. A D gene is named only where the DNA matches it firmly. Clone size is stated in some rows and not others, as once, few, many or a class when expanded.

V: TRBV18
D: NA
size: NA
J: TRBJ1-1
DNA: TGTGCCAGCTCACCGAACACTGAAGCTTTCTTT
CDR3: CASSPNTEAFF

V: TRBV2
D: NA
size: NA
J: TRBJ1-2
DNA: TGTGCCAGCAGTGTCGGCAGGGAAGGCGGCTACACCTTC
CDR3: CASSVGREGGYTF

V: TRBV5-4
D: NA
size: once
J: TRBJ2-5
DNA: TGTGCCAGCAGCTTGAGAGGGGGAGCAGGGGAGACCCAGTACTTC
CDR3: CASSLRGGAGETQYF

V: TRBV6-5
D: NA
size: once
J: TRBJ1-1
DNA: TGTGCCAGCAGTTATTCGACAGTGAACACTGAAGCTTTCTTT
CDR3: CASSYSTVNTEAFF

V: TRBV3-1/TRBV3-2
D: NA
size: NA
J: TRBJ2-2
DNA: TGTGCCAGCAGGCAACGGCCGGGTGGCGGGGAGCTGTTTTTT
CDR3: CASRQRPGGGELFF

V: TRBV13
D: TRBD1
size: NA
J: TRBJ1-4
DNA: TGTGCCAGCAGCTTAACAGGGGGTGCCACTAATGAAAAACTGTTTTTT
CDR3: CASSLTGGATNEKLFF

V: TRBV29-1
D: NA
size: NA
J: TRBJ2-3
DNA: TGCAGCGTTGACAGGGGGGCAGATACGCAGTATTTT
CDR3: CSVDRGADTQYF

V: TRBV19
D: TRBD1
size: NA
J: TRBJ1-5
DNA: TGTGCCAGTAACCTGGACAGGGGGAGCAATCAGCCCCAGCATTTT
CDR3: CASNLDRGSNQPQHF

V: TRBV5-1
D: NA
size: NA
J: TRBJ1-1
DNA: TGCGCCAGCAGCTTAAAAGATACTGAAGCTTTCTTT
CDR3: CASSLKDTEAFF

V: TRBV6-2/TRBV6-3
D: NA
size: once
J: TRBJ2-7
DNA: TGTGCCAGCAGTGATCTAGTCGAGCAGTACTTC
CDR3: CASSDLVEQYF

V: TRBV7-2
D: TRBD1
size: NA
J: TRBJ1-1
DNA: TGTGCCAGCAGCTCGACAGGGGGTTTGGGCACTGAAGCTTTCTTT
CDR3: CASSSTGGLGTEAFF

V: TRBV27
D: TRBD2
size: NA
J: TRBJ2-3
DNA: TGTGCCAGCAGTTTATCGTCTATCCGGGAGGCCCTCACAGATACGCAGTATTTT
CDR3: CASSLSSIREALTDTQYF

V: TRBV5-4
D: NA
size: once
J: TRBJ2-7
DNA: TGTGCCAGCAGGTCCGGGACCTCGCTCTCCTACGAGCAGTACTTC
CDR3: CASRSGTSLSYEQYF

V: TRBV11-2
D: NA
size: NA
J: TRBJ2-5
DNA: TGTGCCAGCAGCTTCGGACAGCAGGAGACCCAGTACTTC
CDR3: CASSFGQQETQYF

V: TRBV7-8
D: NA
size: NA
J: TRBJ2-7
DNA: TGTGCCAGCAGCTTAGCGTATAGGCGGAGAACCGAGTACGAGCAGTACTTC
CDR3: CASSLAYRRRTEYEQYF

V: TRBV25-1
D: TRBD2
size: NA
J: TRBJ2-1
DNA: TGTGCCAGCAGTGACCCCGCTAGCGGGAGAAACAATGAGCAGTTCTTC
CDR3: CASSDPASGRNNEQFF

V: TRBV2
D: TRBD1
size: NA
J: TRBJ1-2
DNA: TGTGCCAGCAGTGTAAGGCAGGGGGATGGCTACACCTTC
CDR3: CASSVRQGDGYTF

V: TRBV4-2
D: NA
size: NA
J: TRBJ1-1
DNA: TGTGCCAGCAGCCCTCTTAAGGGAGGGCCGGGAGGTACTGAAGCTTTCTTT
CDR3: CASSPLKGGPGGTEAFF

V: TRBV7-9
D: NA
size: NA
J: TRBJ1-2
DNA: TGTGCCAGCAGCTTACGGGGAAGGAATGATGGCTACACCTTC
CDR3: CASSLRGRNDGYTF

V: TRBV7-9
D: TRBD1
size: once
J: TRBJ2-3
DNA: TGTGCCAGCAGCCCAGTGGGACAGGGGACAGATACGCAGTATTTT
CDR3: CASSPVGQGTDTQYF

V: TRBV7-9
D: TRBD2
size: NA
J: TRBJ2-4
DNA: TGTGCCAGCAGCTCCGGACTAGCGGGAGGGCCGGCCAAAAACATTCAGTACTTC
CDR3: CASSSGLAGGPAKNIQYF

V: TRBV7-9
D: NA
size: NA
J: TRBJ1-2
DNA: TGTGCCAGCAGCTCCGACGGGGACTATGGCTACACCTTC
CDR3: CASSSDGDYGYTF

V: TRBV4-3
D: TRBD1
size: NA
J: TRBJ2-7
DNA: TGCGCCAGCAGCCAAGGGCCAGGGGGATCCTCCGAGCAGTACTTC
CDR3: CASSQGPGGSSEQYF

V: TRBV29-1
D: TRBD1
size: NA
J: TRBJ2-7
DNA: TGCAGCGTCCGATGGGACAGTACCTACGAGCAGTACTTC
CDR3: CSVRWDSTYEQYF

V: TRBV19
D: NA
size: NA
J: TRBJ2-7
DNA: TGTGCCAGTAGTCCAACTCCACCCTACGAGCAGTACTTC
CDR3: CASSPTPPYEQYF

V: TRBV28
D: NA
size: NA
J: TRBJ2-7
DNA: TGTGCCAGCAGTTTAGCAGGGTACGAGCAGTACTTC
CDR3: CASSLAGYEQYF

V: TRBV19
D: NA
size: NA
J: TRBJ2-7
DNA: TGTGCCAGTAGTATAGGGAGGCGGCGCGAGCAGTACTTC
CDR3: CASSIGRRREQYF

V: TRBV2
D: TRBD1
size: NA
J: TRBJ2-2
DNA: TGTGCCAGCAGAGAAAGGACAGGGAACACCGGGGAGCTGTTTTTT
CDR3: CASRERTGNTGELFF

V: TRBV3-1/TRBV3-2
D: NA
size: NA
J: TRBJ1-2
DNA: TGTGCCAGCAGCCAACGGGGGGACTATGGCTACACCTTC
CDR3: CASSQRGDYGYTF

V: TRBV30
D: NA
size: NA
J: TRBJ1-5
DNA: TGTGCCTGGAGCGGGCGGGGGCTCTACAATCAGCCCCAGCATTTT
CDR3: CAWSGRGLYNQPQHF

V: TRBV3-1/TRBV3-2
D: NA
size: once
J: TRBJ2-3
DNA: TGTGCCAGCAGCCATCATCCGCCAGATACGCAGTATTTT
CDR3: CASSHHPPDTQYF

V: TRBV21-1
D: NA
size: NA
J: TRBJ2-3
DNA: TGTGCCAGCAGGGACATGAGTAGCACAGATACGCAGTATTTT
CDR3: CASRDMSSTDTQYF

V: TRBV5-1
D: TRBD1
size: NA
J: TRBJ2-1
DNA: TGCGCCAGCAGTCTCCGACAGGGGAACTACAATGAGCAGTTCTTC
CDR3: CASSLRQGNYNEQFF

V: TRBV4-3
D: NA
size: once
J: TRBJ1-6
DNA: TGCGCCAGCAGCGGGGTTAATTCACCCCTCCACTTT
CDR3: CASSGVNSPLHF

V: TRBV29-1
D: TRBD1
size: NA
J: TRBJ1-5
DNA: TGCAGCGGAACCACAGGGGTCAATCAGCCCCAGCATTTT
CDR3: CSGTTGVNQPQHF

V: TRBV14
D: NA
size: once
J: TRBJ1-2
DNA: TGTGCCAGCAGCCCGGACTTCCTGAACTATGGCTACACCTTC
CDR3: CASSPDFLNYGYTF

V: TRBV9
D: NA
size: NA
J: TRBJ2-3
DNA: TGTGCCAGCAGCCCGGGGTTGTCGGGTTTGGGCACAGATACGCAGTATTTT
CDR3: CASSPGLSGLGTDTQYF

V: TRBV3-1/TRBV3-2
D: NA
size: NA
J: TRBJ2-4
DNA: TGTGCCAGCAGCTCCGTTGGGGGGGCCAAAAACATTCAGTACTTC
CDR3: CASSSVGGAKNIQYF

V: TRBV27
D: NA
size: once
J: TRBJ2-1
DNA: TGTGCCGTTTCGGTAGGGGGTTCATCCTACAATGAGCAGTTCTTC
CDR3: CAVSVGGSSYNEQFF

V: TRBV7-9
D: NA
size: NA
J: TRBJ1-5
DNA: TGTGCCAGCAGCTCTGGGGAGGGCCTCAATCAGCCCCAGCATTTT
CDR3: CASSSGEGLNQPQHF

V: TRBV7-3
D: NA
size: NA
J: TRBJ1-1
DNA: TGTGCCAGCAGCACATCAACGAACACTGAAGCTTTCTTT
CDR3: CASSTSTNTEAFF

V: TRBV3-1/TRBV3-2
D: NA
size: NA
J: TRBJ2-3
DNA: TGTGCCAGCAGCCAAGCTGGGCGGCGCACAGATACGCAGTATTTT
CDR3: CASSQAGRRTDTQYF

V: TRBV5-1
D: NA
size: NA
J: TRBJ2-7
DNA: TGCGCCAGCAGCTTGGAGCAGGGGAGCAGGTACGAGCAGTACTTC
CDR3: CASSLEQGSRYEQYF

V: TRBV2
D: NA
size: NA
J: TRBJ2-2
DNA: TGTGCCAGCAGTCTTCGGGGCCTCCCCGGGGAGCTGTTTTTT
CDR3: CASSLRGLPGELFF

V: TRBV7-9
D: TRBD1
size: NA
J: TRBJ2-3
DNA: TGTGCCAGCAGCCTCGACAGGGCTACAGATACGCAGTATTTT
CDR3: CASSLDRATDTQYF

V: TRBV5-1
D: NA
size: once
J: TRBJ2-2
DNA: TGCGCCAGCAGCTCGGACGTGAACACCGGGGAGCTGTTTTTT
CDR3: CASSSDVNTGELFF

V: TRBV9
D: NA
size: NA
J: TRBJ2-5
DNA: TGTGCCAGCAGCGCACACTCCGCCACCGGGAAGACCCAGTACTTC
CDR3: CASSAHSATGKTQYF

V: TRBV6-5
D: NA
size: NA
J: TRBJ1-5
DNA: TGTGCCAGCAGTTCCCCAGGTCAGCCCCAGCATTTT
CDR3: CASSSPGQPQHF

V: TRBV11-1
D: TRBD1
size: NA
J: TRBJ2-3
DNA: TGTGCCAGCAGCTTAGCCCCCCGATGGGCAGGGGGCCCAGATACGCAGTATTTT
CDR3: CASSLAPRWAGGPDTQYF

V: TRBV2
D: NA
size: NA
J: TRBJ1-1
DNA: TGTGCCAGCAGTCGGGGCAGGGAAATTACTGAAGCTTTCTTT
CDR3: CASSRGREITEAFF

V: TRBV28
D: NA
size: NA
J: TRBJ1-6
DNA: TGTGCCAGCAGTGCCGGGACGGCTAATTCACCCCTCCACTTT
CDR3: CASSAGTANSPLHF

V: TRBV28
D: NA
size: few
J: TRBJ1-6
DNA: TGTGCCAGCAGCGCCAGTTGGGAGACCCTCCACTTT
CDR3: CASSASWETLHF

V: TRBV4-3
D: NA
size: once
J: TRBJ1-1
DNA: TGCGCCAGCAGCCACATGAGGGGTACTGAAGCTTTCTTT
CDR3: CASSHMRGTEAFF

V: TRBV6-2/TRBV6-3
D: TRBD2
size: NA
J: TRBJ2-7
DNA: TGTGCCAGCAGTTACGGACTAGCGGGAGGGCTCTACGAGCAGTACTTC
CDR3: CASSYGLAGGLYEQYF